This TCR beta chain is drawn from a study of beta chain features in type 1 diabetes. Study background: Regarding age, gender and cell yields, patients proved similar to healthy donors. Taken together, all samples contributed 95 million to 110 million examined sorted cells.

The germline V gene encodes CDR1 SNHLY and CDR2 FYNNEI. Trimming took 1 base from V and 10 from J, leaving 10 bases between them. The CDR3 sequence is 12 residues long. Study-wide findings and caveats: cDNA-based reads could over-represent cells with high TCR expression.

Using CD45RO/CCR7/CD25/CD127/CD95/CD27, CD4+ naive, central memory, regulatory and stem cell-like memory cells were sorted. Expressed TCRB transcripts were sequenced, since all the RNA that had been isolated was reverse transcribed. The assay was immunoSEQ multiplex PCR, and TCRdb's table has in-frame clones only and misses some. The sample has under 200,000 clones, approximately 9.1% seen once; the top ten hold about 2.5%. This clone was seen a handful of times. Its antigen remains unknown. The source is a woman younger than 35 in good health. This chain links TRBV2 with TRBJ1-1, with D tentatively TRBD1 (5 bases). The sample was central memory CD4+ T cells from blood. CDR3 nucleotides: TGTGCCAGCAGTGAAGGGCCCGGGGGAGCTTTCTTT. As protein: CASSEGPGGAFF.